Below, 17 T cell receptor beta chains from the same sample are listed, as sequenced in a study of T cell changes during pregnancy in multiple sclerosis. Only in-frame clones appear in the TCRdb table, and some are missing; sequencing was by immunoSEQ multiplex PCR. Among 20,000 to 30,000 clones listed, around 90% were seen once. Sequenced here: CD8+ T cells from peripheral blood mononuclear cells, sampled in the third trimester of pregnancy. These receptors came from a female donor in good health, enrolled as a control in a pregnancy study.

The V call is TRBV4-1, the J call TRBJ2-3; 9 bases fit TRBD2. There are 16 residues in the CDR3. CDR1 and CDR2 (germline): MGHRA, YSYEKL. V was clipped by 1 base and J by 0 bases; unmatched bases: 2. CDR3 residues: CASSQALAGSTDTQYF. CDR3 sequence (DNA): TGCGCCAGCAGCCAAGCTCTAGCGGGGAGCACAGATACGCAGTATTTT.

This chain connects TRBV19 to TRBJ2-3, with 8 nucleotides matching TRBD2. J gave up 5 bases and V 6 bases, and 13 bases lay outside the gene matches. This CDR3 spans 16 amino acids. The V gene's germline CDR1 is LNHDA and CDR2 SQIVND (reference sequence). In DNA, the CDR3 is TGTGCCAGTAGGAGAGGGACGCGGGGGGTGGGAGATACGCAGTATTTT. It translates to CASRRGTRGVGDTQYF.

The chain joins TRBV25-1 to TRBJ1-1; TRBD1 might be the D (6 bases). Germline V lookup: CDR1 MGHDK, CDR2 SYGVNS. V was cut by 6 bases and J by 0 bases, with 11 bases left in between. This CDR3 is 14 amino acids long. As DNA, the CDR3 is TGTGCCAGCAGGGGAGGGGGAGTGAACACTGAAGCTTTCTTT. The encoded protein is CASRGGGVNTEAFF.

This clone was observed a few times. This chain joins TRBV6-5 and TRBJ2-1; TRBD2 aligns across 8 bases. CDR1 and CDR2 (germline): MNHEY, SVGAGI. The CDR3 sequence is 15 residues long. Unmatched junction bases numbered 6, after V lost 6 bases and J lost 2 bases. The CDR3 DNA reads TGTGCCAGCAGACCCGGGACTAGTCCCTACAATGAGCAGTTCTTC. Translating it yields CASRPGTSPYNEQFF.

The chain combines TRBV6-5 with TRBJ1-4; no definite D call. CDR1 is MNHEY, CDR2 SVGAGI, per germline. This CDR3 spans 13 amino acids. V dropped 5 bases and J dropped 7 bases, with 11 bases sitting between them. CDR3 nucleotide sequence: TGTGCCAGCAGTCCGAGATCGGGTGAAAAACTGTTTTTT. It translates to CASSPRSGEKLFF.

The chain has TRBV27 and TRBJ2-7; maybe TRBD2 (5 bases). The germline CDR1 and CDR2 sequences are MNHEY and SMNVEV (reference sequence). V was pared by 2 bases and J by 0 bases, with 11 bases between. There are 15 residues in the CDR3. The CDR3 loop is CASSLGSLLSYEQYF. CDR3 in DNA: TGTGCCAGCAGTTTAGGGAGCCTTCTCTCCTACGAGCAGTACTTC.

The chain uses TRBV6-6 and TRBJ2-7; tentatively, D is TRBD2 (6 bases). This CDR3 has 14 residues. Germline loops: CDR1 MNHNY, CDR2 SVGAGI (reference sequence). Trimming took 10 bases from V and 3 from J, leaving 19 bases between them. The CDR3 reads CATRGVADGYEQYF. DNA of the CDR3: TGTGCCACCCGGGGAGTAGCGGATGGCTACGAGCAGTACTTC.

The sample holds a few counts of this clone. CDR3 sequence (DNA): TGTGCCAGCAGCGAAGGGGGCCACAATGAGCAGTTCTTC. Its translation: CASSEGGHNEQFF. The chain couples TRBV7-6 to TRBJ2-1; 7 positions agree with TRBD1. V trimming: 5 bases; J trimming: 5 bases; junction bases outside the gene matches: 3. Germline CDR1 reads SGHVS; CDR2 reads FNYEAQ. The CDR3 sequence is 13 residues long.

This sequence joins TRBV27 and TRBJ2-7; the D gene is possibly TRBD2 (5 bases). CDR1 MNHEY and CDR2 SMNVEV come from the germline V gene (reference sequence). V lost 5 bases to trimming and J lost 2 bases, with 7 bases between them. The CDR3 is 12 residues long. The CDR3 nucleotides are TGTGCCAGCAGTCCGGGAACCTACGAGCAGTACTTC. Encoded protein: CASSPGTYEQYF.

The chain couples TRBV27 to TRBJ2-7; the match to TRBD1 covers 9 bases. The germline V gene has CDR1 MNHEY and CDR2 SMNVEV (reference sequence). The junction had 8 bases not matched to a gene; V was cut back by 5 bases and J by 6 bases. This CDR3 spans 14 amino acids. The CDR3 DNA reads TGTGCCAGCAGTACCGGGACAGGGTTTCTCGAGCAGTACTTC. Translating it yields CASSTGTGFLEQYF.

V is TRBV30 and J is TRBJ1-2, with 11 positions matching TRBD1. V was pared by 0 bases and J by 4 bases, with 7 bases of the junction left unmatched. The germline V gene encodes CDR1 GTSNPN and CDR2 SVGIG (reference sequence). The CDR3 loop spans 16 amino acids. The CDR3 coding sequence is TGTGCCTGGAGTGTAACGGGACAGGGGGTTGGCTATGGCTACACCTTC. Protein: CAWSVTGQGVGYGYTF.

This rearrangement joins TRBV15 to TRBJ1-3, with D hard to call. CDR3 size: 13 residues. Between the trimmed V and J ends, which lost 9 bases and 8 bases, there was a span of 17 bases. Germline V gene data show CDR1 as LNHNV and CDR2 as YYDKDF (reference sequence). The CDR3: CATFSPLLHTIYF. The CDR3 DNA is TGTGCCACTTTTTCCCCTTTACTGCACACCATATATTTT.

This clone was seen only a few times. The chain couples TRBV6-1 to TRBJ1-4, with D perhaps matching TRBD1 (5 bases). Germline V CDR1 and CDR2: MNHNS, SASEGT. This CDR3 region has 15 residues. The ends were cut back, 1 base at V and 15 bases at J, with 21 bases in the middle. CDR3 sequence (DNA): TGTGCCAGCAGTGAAGGGAGGGACGGCGGGGTTTCGGTGTTTTTT. Translation gives CASSEGRDGGVSVFF.

The chain couples TRBV5-6 to TRBJ1-1; D may be TRBD1 (5 bases). V was trimmed by 3 bases and J by 3 bases, leaving 12 bases between them. Per germline, CDR1 SGHDT and CDR2 YYEEEE. This CDR3 is built from 14 residues. The DNA for the CDR3 is TGTGCCAGCAGCTCCTCAGGGCCCTACACTGAAGCTTTCTTT. It encodes CASSSSGPYTEAFF.

The genes are TRBV6-6 and TRBJ1-2; the match to TRBD1 covers 9 bases. CDR3 length: 15 amino acids. Germline V gene sequence: CDR1 MNHNY, CDR2 SVGAGI (reference sequence). Losses at the gene ends were 7 bases for V and 7 bases for J; bases not matched to a gene: 13. The CDR3 nucleotides read TGTGCCAGCACCGCCGGGACAGGGCTAGCTCCTGGCTACACCTTC. Residues: CASTAGTGLAPGYTF.

This chain links TRBV6-1 with TRBJ2-3; 7 nucleotides line up with TRBD1. The germline V gene encodes CDR1 MNHNS and CDR2 SASEGT. With 6 bases clipped from V and 3 bases from J, the junction kept 9 bases outside the gene matches. The CDR3 has 15 residues. CDR3 in amino acids: CASSFRDSATDTQYF. In DNA form, the CDR3 reads TGTGCCAGCAGCTTCCGGGACAGCGCAACAGATACGCAGTATTTT.

This clone was observed a single time. The V call is TRBV7-9, the J call TRBJ2-1; D is unclear. With 0 bases removed from V and 5 bases from J, the gap between germline ends came to 8 bases. Germline assignment: CDR1 SEHNR and CDR2 FQNEAQ (reference sequence). CDR3 length: 14 amino acids. CDR3 residues: CASSLAGFHNEQFF. CDR3 coding DNA: TGTGCCAGCAGCTTAGCCGGGTTCCACAATGAGCAGTTCTTC.